The subject of this entry is one T cell receptor beta chain. Its specificity is unknown. Profiled with immunoSEQ multiplex PCR; TCRdb holds only in-frame clones, not every one. This sample has 1,100,000 or so clones; 75% to 85% occur once, and the top ten carry approximately 0.56%. The germline CDR1 and CDR2 sequences are SEHNR and FQNEAQ (reference sequence). Trimming stripped 1 base from V and 3 bases from J, with 7 bases between. This CDR3 spans 13 amino acids. The sample comes from a study of shared clonotypes between healthy human individuals. The study's findings and limits: Shared across a few donors were roughly 5.3% of the naive CD4 clonotypes.

Participating donors were healthy, HIV-negative adults free of recent acute infections or vaccinations. The chain employs TRBV7-9 and TRBJ2-7; D is unclear. The receptor's source is a man in his late teens or twenties in good health. Some clones in this sample may be carry-over from other donors' samples. Input material: memory CD4+ T cells from PBMCs. Subset specified: CD45RA-negative fraction. CDR3 nucleotide sequence: TGTGCCAGCAGCTTAGAGGTCAACTACGAGCAGTACTTC. Protein: CASSLEVNYEQYF.